The T cell receptor beta chain described here comes from a study of T-cell reconstitution after alpha-beta-depleted transplantation in children. Unique molecular identifiers tagged the TCRbeta library. TCRdb ran MiXCR on the PCR reads and lists one entry per CDR3 protein. Seen here are 780,000 or so distinct CDR3 sequences, roughly 15% observed once, and the top ten hold around 5%. As regards this clonotype: What it recognizes is unknown.

Study-level results: Surviving recipient T cells and intrathymic progenitors accounted for some patients' high TCRbeta diversity at day 60.

Trimming took 7 bases from V and 2 from J, leaving 11 bases between them. This CDR3 spans 14 amino acids. The gene calls are TRBV12-3 or TRBV12-4 and TRBJ1-4; a weak D match, TRBD1 (6 bases). Material: PBMCs, mostly from graft donor cells, obtained 360 days after TCRalphabeta/CD19-depleted stem cell transplant. The receptor comes from a male patient younger than 18 who had a stem cell transplant for acute lymphoblastic leukemia, so the T cells may come from the graft donor. The CDR3, as DNA: TGTGCCAGCACCGACAGGCCCACTAATGAAAAACTGTTTTTT. It specifies CASTDRPTNEKLFF.